Following are 27 T cell receptor beta chains from one sample sequenced in a study of blood T cells in healthy people across ages (dated by TCRdb to the mid-2010s). Library preparation employed 5' RACE. A second PCR of roughly 7 to 11 cycles was performed with a sample-barcoded 5' primer and a J-beta primer mix. The raw public reads went through TCRdb reprocessing: fastp at Q25, MiXCR clone calling, in-frame beta chains kept. CDR3 protein sequences are deduplicated, and each keeps its most common genes and DNA. This sample is represented by 1,800,000 or so distinct CDR3 sequences; 35% to 50% of them were singletons. The ten largest make up 20% to 25% of the sample. The sample was blood. These receptors were taken from a human donor in good health.

In this sample, this clonotype turned up a few times. V and J are TRBV4-2 and TRBJ1-4, with 7 bases fitting TRBD1. CDR3 length: 16 amino acids. Per the germline V gene, CDR1 is LGHNA and CDR2 is YNFKEQ. The J segment lost 0 bases and the V segment lost 1 base, leaving 2 bases of the junction unmatched. The CDR3 loop is CASSQGDRATNEKLFF. The CDR3 DNA follows: TGTGCCAGCAGCCAAGGGGACAGAGCAACTAATGAAAAACTGTTTTTT.

This chain connects TRBV4-1 to TRBJ2-1, with a possible D match to TRBD2 (6 bases). The V end lost 1 base, the J end lost 9 bases, and 16 bases lay between the germline ends. The CDR3 is 15 amino acids. The germline CDR1 and CDR2 sequences are MGHRA and YSYEKL. In nucleotides, the CDR3 is TGCGCCAGCAGCCAAGTTGGAGGGCGGGTGGTTGAGCAGTTCTTC. Translating it yields CASSQVGGRVVEQFF.

The chain employs TRBV7-6 and TRBJ1-5; maybe TRBD1 (6 bases). The CDR3 extends over 15 amino acids. Germline V gives CDR1 SGHVS, CDR2 FNYEAQ. Trimming removed 4 bases at V and 5 bases at J, with 15 bases between. CDR3 sequence: CASSSNQGSDQPQHF. The CDR3 DNA sequence: TGTGCCAGCAGCTCCAATCAGGGGTCAGATCAGCCCCAGCATTTT.

The CDR3 loop is CSARDWEGGGDTEAFF. CDR3 nucleotides: TGCAGTGCTAGAGATTGGGAAGGAGGGGGGGACACTGAAGCTTTCTTT. This sequence joins TRBV20-1 and TRBJ1-1, with D possibly matching TRBD1 (6 bases). The CDR3 is made up of 16 amino acids. Germline V gene sequence: CDR1 DFQATT, CDR2 SNEGSKA (reference sequence). Trimming stripped 0 bases from V and 3 bases from J, with 17 bases between.

This clonotype was detected ten times or more. This chain uses TRBV4-3 with TRBJ1-2; TRBD1 matches at 7 bases. The CDR3 runs 16 residues. Germline V lookup: CDR1 LGHNA, CDR2 YSLEER. Losses at the gene ends were 0 bases for V and 8 bases for J; bases not matched to a gene: 12. CDR3 loop: CASSQDSQGGAEGYTF. Here the CDR3 DNA reads TGCGCCAGCAGCCAAGATTCGCAAGGGGGCGCGGAAGGCTACACCTTC.

The table lists this clonotype with a few counts. The chain joins TRBV5-1 to TRBJ1-2; unclear D gene. The CDR3 is 13 residues long. Germline V gene data show CDR1 as SGHRS and CDR2 as YFSETQ. The V and J ends lost 0 bases and 6 bases respectively, with 9 bases between them. The CDR3, as DNA: TGCGCCAGCAGCTTGGCCGGGCAGAATGGCTACACCTTC. It yields the protein CASSLAGQNGYTF.

Notes on this clonotype: Mismatch with germline at one junction end may stem from a read error. The chain recombines TRBV7-6 with TRBJ2-1, with no clear D. The CDR3 runs 14 residues. Germline V CDR1 and CDR2: SGHVS, FNYEAQ. In nucleotides, the CDR3 is TGCGCCAGCAGCTTAGCATTTGGGGTCAGAGAGCAGTTCTTC. The encoded protein is CASSLAFGVREQFF.

The rearrangement links TRBV12-5 to TRBJ2-4; 7 bases map to TRBD2. With 3 bases clipped from V and 3 bases from J, the junction kept 5 bases outside the gene matches. This CDR3 is 15 amino acids long. The germline CDR1 and CDR2 sequences are LGHNT and FRNRAP. CDR3 nucleotide sequence: TGTGCTAGTGGTTTCGGGGGGTTGGTCAAAAACATTCAGTACTTC. Amino acids: CASGFGGLVKNIQYF.

This rearrangement joins TRBV5-1 to TRBJ2-1, with unresolved D. The germline CDR1 and CDR2 sequences are SGHRS and YFSETQ. Trimming removed 3 bases from V and 8 bases from J, with 15 bases in between. This CDR3 is built from 14 residues. The chain's CDR3 is CASSSPSAEDEQFF. The CDR3 coding sequence is TGCGCCAGCAGCTCACCGTCGGCCGAGGATGAGCAGTTCTTC.

This clonotype has only a few counts. The gene calls are TRBV7-2 and TRBJ1-1; the D is unclear. This CDR3 is built from 15 residues. Germline loops: CDR1 SGHTA, CDR2 FQGNSA. V was trimmed by 1 base and J by 6 bases, leaving 15 bases between them. CDR3 in DNA: TGTGCCAGCAGCTTAGAGGGCAGTTCAGAGGCTGAAGCTTTCTTT. Its translation is CASSLEGSSEAEAFF. The whole variable domain, remainder taken from reference TRBV7-2 and TRBJ1-1, is GAGVSQSPSNKVTEKGKDVELRCDPISGHTALYWYRQSLGQGLEFLIYFQGNSAPDKSGLPSDRFSAERTGGSVSTLTIQRTQQEDSAVYLCASSLEGSSEAEAFFGQGTRLTVV.

This chain joins TRBV20-1 and TRBJ2-5; 10 bases line up with TRBD2. Trimming removed 2 bases from V and 4 bases from J; junction bases left unmatched: 7. The germline gives CDR1 DFQATT, CDR2 SNEGSKA (reference sequence). The CDR3 spans 15 residues. CDR3 bases: TGCAGTGCTAGAAGGCCTAGCGGGGGCTCAGAGACCCAGTACTTC. Amino acid sequence: CSARRPSGGSETQYF.

This clonotype was seen more than once but under ten times. The CDR3 region is CASSLPLRSGRNNEQFF. As DNA, the CDR3 is TGTGCCAGCAGTTTACCCCTCAGAAGCGGGCGAAACAATGAGCAGTTCTTC. The chain joins TRBV27 to TRBJ2-1, with D perhaps matching TRBD2 (6 bases). The CDR3 covers 17 residues. Germline CDR1 MNHEY, CDR2 SMNVEV (reference sequence). Deletions cut 2 bases from V and 5 bases from J, with 19 bases between.

This clonotype was detected only a few times. V is TRBV9 and J is TRBJ1-5; 8 bases are shared with TRBD1. Trimming at V came to 4 bases and at J to 0 bases, leaving 9 bases not matched to a gene. The CDR3 length is 17 residues. Germline V gives CDR1 SGDLS, CDR2 YYNGEE. The CDR3 nucleotides read TGTGCCAGCAGCCCGGGACAGGCCCCTTATAGCAATCAGCCCCAGCATTTT. Its protein product is CASSPGQAPYSNQPQHF. Complete variable domain (other parts from reference TRBV9 and TRBJ1-5): DSGVTQTPKHLITATGQRVTLRCSPRSGDLSVYWYQQSLDQGLQFLIQYYNGEERAKGNILERFSAQQFPDLHSELNLSSLELGDSALYFCASSPGQAPYSNQPQHFGDGTRLSIL.

The rearrangement links TRBV4-3 to TRBJ2-3; D perhaps matches TRBD1 (6 bases). The CDR3 contains 16 residues. Germline assignment: CDR1 LGHNA and CDR2 YSLEER. V lost 0 bases, J lost 6 bases, and 16 bases lay in between. The CDR3 sequence is CASSQDTGNRVDTQYF. DNA of the CDR3: TGCGCCAGCAGCCAAGATACAGGGAATAGGGTGGATACGCAGTATTTT.

Only one count was recorded for this clonotype. The chain combines TRBV5-6 with TRBJ2-1; 9 bases fit TRBD1. This CDR3 has 14 residues. After removal of 6 bases from V and 4 bases from J, the junction contained 5 bases not matched to a gene. CDR1 SGHDT and CDR2 YYEEEE come from the germline V gene. DNA for the CDR3: TGTGCCAGCACCACAGGGGGCTTTTACAATGAGCAGTTCTTC. It yields the protein CASTTGGFYNEQFF.

This clonotype was detected only a few times. The chain couples TRBV12-3 or TRBV12-4 to TRBJ1-6, with D possibly being TRBD1 (5 bases). There are 13 residues in the CDR3. V lost 4 bases, J lost 6 bases, and 7 bases lay in between. This CDR3 reads CASSSGTNSPLHF. CDR3 in DNA: TGTGCCAGCAGTTCCGGGACTAATTCACCCCTCCACTTT.

The chain has TRBV16 and TRBJ2-3; D might be TRBD2 (6 bases). Germline values: CDR1 KGHSY, CDR2 FQNENV. The V gene lost 3 bases and the J gene lost 0 bases, with 10 bases spanning the gap. The CDR3 loop spans 15 amino acids. The CDR3 nucleotides read TGTGCCAGCAGCCAGCTAGCGAGCAGCACAGATACGCAGTATTTT. As protein: CASSQLASSTDTQYF.

The chain combines TRBV7-4 with TRBJ2-3; TRBD2 matches 10 bases. The CDR3 spans 16 residues. J was trimmed by 4 bases and V by 5 bases; bases with no gene match: 9. Germline lookup yields CDR1 SGHVT and CDR2 SQSDAQ. The CDR3 sequence is CASSPGTSVLSDTQYF. CDR3 DNA: TGTGCCAGCAGCCCGGGGACTAGCGTTTTGTCAGATACGCAGTATTTT. Full variable domain (rest looked up from reference TRBV7-4 and TRBJ2-3): GAGVSQSPRYKVAKRGRDVALRCDSISGHVTLYWYRQTLGQGSEVLTYSQSDAQRDKSGRPSGRFSAERPERSVSTLKIQRTEQGDSAVYLCASSPGTSVLSDTQYFGPGTRLTVL.

This clonotype has more than one count but fewer than ten. The chain combines TRBV28 with TRBJ2-7; D possibly uses TRBD1 or TRBD2 (5 bases each). The J call could be wrong; TRBJ2-5 is a better fit for the DNA end. The germline V gene has CDR1 MDHEN and CDR2 SYDVKM. This CDR3 contains 15 residues. The CDR3 DNA reads TGTGCCAGCAGTTTTCTCCAGGGACCGAAAGAGACCCAGTACTTC. Translation gives CASSFLQGPKETQYF.

The CDR3 DNA reads as TGTGCCATCAGTGCCTCAACTGGTGACAGGAGAGATTCTGAAGCTTTCTTT. Translating it yields CAISASTGDRRDSEAFF. This chain uses TRBV10-3 with TRBJ1-1; D is possibly TRBD1 (6 bases). The CDR3 contains 17 residues. V dropped 4 bases and J dropped 6 bases, with 24 bases sitting between them. In germline, CDR1 is ENHRY, CDR2 SYGVKD.

The chain joins TRBV13 to TRBJ2-4; 10 bases line up with TRBD2. The J call may be incorrect, as the DNA end agrees better with TRBJ2-7. Germline V gene lookup returns CDR1 PRHDT and CDR2 FYEKMQ (reference sequence). This CDR3 spans 18 amino acids. This CDR3 is CASSLGLASGGPSDEQYF. The CDR3 coding sequence is TGTGCCAGCAGCTTAGGTCTCGCTAGCGGGGGACCCTCGGACGAGCAGTACTTC.

This chain joins TRBV6-6 and TRBJ2-1; D is undetermined. The CDR3 spans 14 residues. Trimming stripped 2 bases from V and 2 bases from J, with 7 bases between. CDR1 and CDR2 from the germline V gene are MNHNY and SVGAGI (reference sequence). The CDR3 loop is CASSYGPTYNEQFF. CDR3 coding DNA: TGTGCCAGCAGTTACGGGCCTACCTACAATGAGCAGTTCTTC.

The CDR3 is CAISDSRTGANQPQHF. In DNA form, the CDR3 reads TGTGCCATCAGCGACTCGAGGACAGGGGCCAATCAGCCCCAGCATTTT. The J gene is TRBJ1-5, the V gene TRBV10-3, with 9 bases fitting TRBD1. The V gene end was trimmed by 6 bases and the J gene end by 3 bases; junction bases not matched to a gene: 9. The CDR3 length is 16 residues. CDR1 ENHRY and CDR2 SYGVKD come from the germline V gene.

The chain couples TRBV5-1 to TRBJ2-7; 9 positions match TRBD1. With V trimmed by 3 bases and J by 3 bases, 7 bases remained unmatched. The CDR3 length is 15 residues. Germline CDR1 is SGHRS and CDR2 is YFSETQ. The CDR3: CASSSASTGGYEQYF. In DNA, the CDR3 is TGCGCCAGCAGCTCCGCATCGACAGGGGGCTACGAGCAGTACTTC. The complete variable domain, with remaining parts taken from reference TRBV5-1 and TRBJ2-7, reads KAGVTQTPRYLIKTRGQQVTLSCSPISGHRSVSWYQQTPGQGLQFLFEYFSETQRNKGNFPGRFSGRQFSNSRSEMNVSTLELGDSALYLCASSSASTGGYEQYFGPGTRLTVT.

This clonotype showed up just a few times. The genes are TRBV12-3 or TRBV12-4 and TRBJ2-7; 12 bases map to TRBD1. The CDR3 length is 15 residues. Trimming cost V 11 bases and J 0 bases; bases outside gene matches: 8. CDR3 protein: CAGPPGQGASYEQYF. In DNA, the CDR3 is TGTGCCGGACCGCCGGGACAGGGGGCCTCCTACGAGCAGTACTTC.

This clonotype has just a few counts. The V and J genes are TRBV6-2 or TRBV6-3 and TRBJ1-1, with D unresolved. CDR3 length: 13 amino acids. In germline, CDR1 is MNHEY, CDR2 SVGEGT. Trimming took 0 bases from V and 3 from J, leaving 5 bases between them. CDR3 residues: CASSYSFDTEAFF. In nucleotides, the CDR3 is TGTGCCAGCAGTTACTCTTTCGACACTGAAGCTTTCTTT.

The V call is TRBV29-1, the J call TRBJ2-2, with 8 bases aligning to TRBD2. Germline CDR1 reads SQVTM; CDR2 reads ANQGSEA. This CDR3 is built from 13 residues. J gave up 1 base and V 7 bases, and 2 bases lay outside the gene matches. CDR3 nucleotides: TGCAGCGCGGGGGGGCGGAACACCGGGGAGCTGTTTTTT. It encodes CSAGGRNTGELFF.